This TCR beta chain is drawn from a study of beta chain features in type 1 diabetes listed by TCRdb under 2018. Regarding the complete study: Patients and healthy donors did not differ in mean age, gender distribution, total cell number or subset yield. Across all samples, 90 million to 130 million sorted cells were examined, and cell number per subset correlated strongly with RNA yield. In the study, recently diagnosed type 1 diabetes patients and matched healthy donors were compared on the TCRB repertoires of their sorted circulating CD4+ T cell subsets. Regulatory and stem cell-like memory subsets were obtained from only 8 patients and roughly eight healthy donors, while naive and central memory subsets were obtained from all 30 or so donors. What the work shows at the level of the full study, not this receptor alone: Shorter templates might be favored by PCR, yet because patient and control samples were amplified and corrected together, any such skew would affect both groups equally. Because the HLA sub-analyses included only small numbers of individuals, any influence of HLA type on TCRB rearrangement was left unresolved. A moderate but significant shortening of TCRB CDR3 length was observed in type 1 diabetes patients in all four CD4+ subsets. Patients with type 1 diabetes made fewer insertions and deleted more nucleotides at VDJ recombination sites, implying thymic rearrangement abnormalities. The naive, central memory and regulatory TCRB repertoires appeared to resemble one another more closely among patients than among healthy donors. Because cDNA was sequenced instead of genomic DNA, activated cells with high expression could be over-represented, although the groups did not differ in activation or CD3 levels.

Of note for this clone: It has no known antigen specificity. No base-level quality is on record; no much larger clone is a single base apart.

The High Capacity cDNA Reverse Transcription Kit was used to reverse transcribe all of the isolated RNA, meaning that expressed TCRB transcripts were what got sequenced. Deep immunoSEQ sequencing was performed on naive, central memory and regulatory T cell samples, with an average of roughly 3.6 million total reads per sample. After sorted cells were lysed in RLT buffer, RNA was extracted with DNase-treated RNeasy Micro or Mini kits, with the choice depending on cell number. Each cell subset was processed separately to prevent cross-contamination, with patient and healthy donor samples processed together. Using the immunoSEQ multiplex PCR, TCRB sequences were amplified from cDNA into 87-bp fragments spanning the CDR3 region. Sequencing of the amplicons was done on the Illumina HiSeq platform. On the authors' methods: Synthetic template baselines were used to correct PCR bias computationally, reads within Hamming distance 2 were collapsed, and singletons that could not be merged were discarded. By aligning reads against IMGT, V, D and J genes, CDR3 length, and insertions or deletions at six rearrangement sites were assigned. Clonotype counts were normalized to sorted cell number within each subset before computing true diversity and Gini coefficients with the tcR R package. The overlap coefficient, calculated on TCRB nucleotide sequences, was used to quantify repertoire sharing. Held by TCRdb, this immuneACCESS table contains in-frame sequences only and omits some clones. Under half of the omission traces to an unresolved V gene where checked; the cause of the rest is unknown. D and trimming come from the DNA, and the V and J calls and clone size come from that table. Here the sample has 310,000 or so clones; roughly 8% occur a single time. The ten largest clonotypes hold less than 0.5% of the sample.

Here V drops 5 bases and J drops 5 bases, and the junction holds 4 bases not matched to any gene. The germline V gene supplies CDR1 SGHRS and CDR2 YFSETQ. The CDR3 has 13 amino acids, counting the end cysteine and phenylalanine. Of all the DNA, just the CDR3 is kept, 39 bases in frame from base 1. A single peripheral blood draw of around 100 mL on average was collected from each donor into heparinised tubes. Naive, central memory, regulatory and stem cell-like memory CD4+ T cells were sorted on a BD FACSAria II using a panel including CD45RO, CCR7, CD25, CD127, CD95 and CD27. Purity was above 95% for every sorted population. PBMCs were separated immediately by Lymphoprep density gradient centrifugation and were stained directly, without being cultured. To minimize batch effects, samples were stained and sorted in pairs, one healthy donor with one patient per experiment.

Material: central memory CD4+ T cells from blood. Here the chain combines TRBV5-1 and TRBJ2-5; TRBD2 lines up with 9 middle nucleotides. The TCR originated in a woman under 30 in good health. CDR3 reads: CASSTGLAETQYF. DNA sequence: TGCGCCAGCAGTACTGGACTAGCGGAGACCCAGTACTTC.